This T cell receptor beta chain is from a study of blood T cell repertoires in COVID-19. Study information: Spain, Italy and the United States supplied samples that represented acute and convalescent COVID-19.

Using immunoSEQ multiplex PCR, the repertoire was profiled, and TCRdb retains in-frame clones only, with some absent. Among roughly 330,000 clones, 70% to 90% were seen once, and the ten largest hold about 6%. The V gene's germline CDR1 is MNHEY and CDR2 SMNVEV (reference sequence). This CDR3 region has 13 residues. V shed 2 bases, J shed 14 bases, and the junction held 8 bases outside the gene matches. The sequence was obtained from a man aged 18 to 35 who had recovered from COVID-19. This rearrangement joins TRBV27 to TRBJ2-1, with 8 nucleotides matching TRBD2. Sequenced: peripheral blood. CDR3 loop: CASSLRGTRMEFF. CDR3 sequence (DNA): TGTGCCAGCAGTTTACGCGGGACTAGAATGGAGTTCTTC.